This entry lists 14 T cell receptor beta chains sequenced from one sample in a study of cytomegalovirus exposure and HLA in healthy donors. The PCR employed 60 Vbeta primers together with 13 Jbeta primers. TCRdb keeps only in-frame clones here, not all; method: immunoSEQ multiplex PCR. The sample includes about 120,000 clones, approximately 80% of them seen just once. The sequenced material came from PBMCs. The receptors were gathered from a man aged 45-65 years in good health and CMV-seronegative.

The chain couples TRBV7-8 to TRBJ2-4; the D gene is possibly TRBD2 (5 bases). The ends were cut back, 2 bases at V and 0 bases at J, with 17 bases in the middle. The CDR3 covers 18 residues. In germline, CDR1 is SGHVS, CDR2 FQNEAQ. The CDR3 reads CASSLQGLAGLAKNIQYF. The CDR3 region has the DNA TGTGCCAGCAGCTTACAAGGTCTTGCAGGACTAGCCAAAAACATTCAGTACTTC.

The genes are TRBV30 and TRBJ1-1; D not certain. Germline CDR1 GTSNPN, CDR2 SVGIG (reference sequence). CDR3 length: 13 amino acids. Trimming cost V 4 bases and J 0 bases, with 9 bases left between them. The CDR3 region is CAWTLGLNTEAFF. The CDR3 region has the DNA TGTGCCTGGACTCTGGGCCTGAACACTGAAGCTTTCTTT.

The chain recombines TRBV30 with TRBJ2-7; D perhaps matches TRBD1 (7 bases). The germline V gene encodes CDR1 GTSNPN and CDR2 SVGIG (reference sequence). CDR3 length: 15 amino acids. V gave up 2 bases and J gave up 0 bases, with 14 bases separating them. CDR3 residues: CAWSSAGQISYEQYF. The CDR3 DNA sequence: TGTGCCTGGAGTTCCGCGGGACAGATCTCCTACGAGCAGTACTTC.

The chain recombines TRBV7-2 with TRBJ1-1, with 9 bases that match TRBD1. This CDR3 spans 16 amino acids. Unmatched junction bases numbered 17, after V lost 5 bases and J lost 10 bases. The germline gives CDR1 SGHTA, CDR2 FQGNSA. The CDR3 sequence is CASSRRTGEGLGIAFF. In DNA, the CDR3 is TGTGCCAGCAGCCGTCGGACAGGGGAGGGGTTAGGGATAGCTTTCTTT.

The chain employs TRBV9 and TRBJ1-4; 7 nucleotides align to TRBD1. The ends lost 0 bases at V and 3 bases at J; junction bases unmatched: 5. CDR3 size: 16 residues. Germline CDR1 is SGDLS and CDR2 is YYNGEE. CDR3 DNA sequence: TGTGCCAGCAGCGTAGTTATTGACAGGGCTAATGAAAAACTGTTTTTT. It is translated as CASSVVIDRANEKLFF.

The V call is TRBV5-1, the J call TRBJ2-4; TRBD2 matches 12 bases. This CDR3 has 16 amino acids. The ends lost 4 bases at V and 2 bases at J; junction bases unmatched: 4. Per germline, CDR1 SGHRS and CDR2 YFSETQ. The CDR3 loop is CASSVLAGGPKNIQYF. CDR3 nucleotide sequence: TGCGCCAGCAGCGTACTAGCGGGGGGTCCCAAAAACATTCAGTACTTC.

The chain is built from TRBV5-1 and TRBJ1-3; D ambiguous. The CDR3 consists of 16 residues. The ends were cut back, 0 bases at V and 4 bases at J, with 14 bases in the middle. CDR1 is SGHRS and CDR2 is YFSETQ in the germline V gene. This CDR3 is CASSLAGPSGGNTIYF. The CDR3 nucleotides are TGCGCCAGCAGCTTGGCCGGTCCTTCGGGGGGAAACACCATATATTTT.

CDR3 DNA: TGTGCCAGCAGCTTGGAACTAGCGGGGGCCTCGTACGAGCAGTACTTC. This encodes CASSLELAGASYEQYF. The chain links TRBV5-4 to TRBJ2-5, with 11 nucleotides matching TRBD2. The tail of the sequence fits TRBJ2-7 better, so the J call may be wrong. CDR1 and CDR2 (germline): SGHNT, YYREEE (reference sequence). The CDR3 is 16 residues long.

This chain joins TRBV7-2 and TRBJ2-3; no definite D call. Deletions cut 1 base from V and 9 bases from J, with 17 bases between. This CDR3 is built from 15 residues. Germline-derived CDR1 and CDR2 are SGHTA and FQGNSA. CDR3 in amino acids: CASSLDAIGGPTQYF. The CDR3 nucleotides read TGTGCCAGCAGCTTAGACGCCATTGGCGGCCCAACGCAGTATTTT.

The chain carries TRBV28 and TRBJ1-2, with TRBD1 identical over 10 bases. The CDR3 is made up of 14 amino acids. Germline V gene data show CDR1 as MDHEN and CDR2 as SYDVKM. V lost 4 bases, J lost 8 bases, and 7 bases stayed unmatched. The CDR3 loop reads CASSYPGQGTGYTF. The CDR3 coding sequence is TGTGCCAGCAGTTACCCGGGACAGGGGACAGGCTACACCTTC.

V is TRBV4-1 and J is TRBJ2-7; possible D gene TRBD1, 5 bases. The CDR3 is made up of 14 amino acids. The germline V gene encodes CDR1 MGHRA and CDR2 YSYEKL. V gave up 0 bases and J gave up 2 bases, with 8 bases separating them. In DNA form, the CDR3 reads TGCGCCAGCAGCCAAGAAGACAGAGCCTACGAGCAGTACTTC. Amino acids: CASSQEDRAYEQYF.

This chain joins TRBV30 and TRBJ1-3; 7 nucleotides agree with TRBD1. Germline V CDR1 and CDR2: GTSNPN, SVGIG (reference sequence). The junction had 5 bases not matched to a gene; V was cut back by 2 bases and J by 1 base. This CDR3 region has 15 residues. CDR3 loop: CAWSFNRGSGNTIYF. Written as DNA, the CDR3 is TGTGCCTGGAGTTTTAACAGGGGATCTGGAAACACCATATATTTT.

The rearrangement joins TRBV5-6 to TRBJ2-5; D is perhaps TRBD2 (5 bases). Germline CDR1 reads SGHDT; CDR2 reads YYEEEE. The CDR3 consists of 14 residues. V lost 4 bases, J lost 1 base, and 11 bases lay in between. The CDR3 DNA is TGTGCCAGCAGCCCGGTTCTAGCCCAAGAGACCCAGTACTTC. Protein: CASSPVLAQETQYF.

V and J are TRBV13 and TRBJ2-7; D gene uncertain. V was trimmed by 0 bases and J by 6 bases, leaving 12 bases between them. This CDR3 region has 14 residues. Germline CDR1 PRHDT, CDR2 FYEKMQ (reference sequence). This chain's CDR3 is CASSLGSDSGEQYF. The CDR3 DNA sequence: TGTGCCAGCAGCTTAGGCAGTGACTCGGGCGAGCAGTACTTC.